This is a list of T cell receptor beta chains from one sample in a study of blood T cells in healthy people across ages. TCRdb re-analysed the 5' RACE reads in MiXCR, keeping a single row per CDR3 protein. The repertoire holds about 800,000 distinct CDR3 sequences, more than 35% seen once, with 15% to 20% in the top ten. Material: blood. The receptors derive from a man older than 75 in good health. CDR3s leave out the opening cysteine and the closing phenylalanine or tryptophan. Fields, in order: V gene, J gene, D gene, CDR3 protein. The D gene is left open where the match is weak.

TRBV20-1,TRBJ2-3,NA,SAEQRTGTDTQY
TRBV7-7,TRBJ2-3,NA,ASSFFTAPGTQVPDTQY
TRBV7-2,TRBJ2-7,NA,ASSLTGSGSRGYEQY
TRBV28,TRBJ1-6,NA,ASSLTTDYNSPLH
TRBV11-2,TRBJ1-1,NA,ASSLETSTEAF
TRBV7-3,TRBJ2-3,TRBD2,ASSRGLAGGHTDTQY
TRBV14,TRBJ2-3,TRBD1,ASSVDRADTQY
TRBV24-1,TRBJ2-1,NA,ATSDGQSSYNEQF
TRBV12-3/TRBV12-4,TRBJ1-2,NA,ASTRGLLQGYT
TRBV6-2/TRBV6-3,NA,TRBD1,ASRERQGWSEQY
TRBV11-3,TRBJ2-7,NA,ASSFQVSGEQY
TRBV11-2,TRBJ2-1,NA,ASSLELAVRGNEQF
TRBV3-1,TRBJ2-7,TRBD2,ASSQDSASGSYEQY
TRBV5-4,TRBJ2-3,NA,ASSLVFQAGTDTQY
TRBV20-1,TRBJ2-1,TRBD2,SARASGRDGYEQF
TRBV10-3,TRBJ2-7,NA,AISGDGDSYEQY
TRBV19,TRBJ2-1,TRBD2,ASSNAASGGYNEQF
TRBV29-1,TRBJ1-1,NA,SVSRDLNTEAF
TRBV5-1,TRBJ1-1,NA,ASSQGYMNTEAF
TRBV7-7,TRBJ2-3,TRBD2,ASSLKLAECTDTQY
TRBV7-2,TRBJ2-1,TRBD2,ASSLSGLAASYNEQF
TRBV28,TRBJ2-7,NA,ASGRVGLGYEQY
TRBV5-1,TRBJ2-5,TRBD2,ASREGTSGPETQY
TRBV5-6,TRBJ2-7,TRBD2,ASSPRRLAGDIYEQY
TRBV27,TRBJ1-5,TRBD1,ASSRTGNFQPQH
TRBV30,TRBJ1-2,NA,AWSVGGFYGYT
TRBV7-2,TRBJ2-2,NA,ASSFMNTGELF
TRBV7-9,TRBJ2-5,TRBD2,ASSLPGLAGATQY
TRBV10-3,TRBJ2-1,NA,AISESQREQF
TRBV29-1,NA,TRBD2,SVEVSSGNRHEQY
TRBV6-5,TRBJ1-2,NA,ASTNGGVYGYT
TRBV28,TRBJ2-1,TRBD2,ASTIRTSGVHNEQF
TRBV10-3,TRBJ2-3,NA,AIRADLSTDTQY
TRBV20-1,TRBJ2-1,NA,SARSGDRGGLAGVLEQF
TRBV20-1,TRBJ2-5,NA,SARENGATNRGGETQY
TRBV29-1,TRBJ2-3,NA,SVEWTQNPTDTQY
TRBV20-1,TRBJ2-1,NA,SAPAAERSYNEQF
TRBV3-1,TRBJ1-6,TRBD1,ASSRAGGGSPLH
TRBV18,NA,TRBD2,ASSPTRESGETQY
TRBV12-3/TRBV12-4,TRBJ2-1,NA,ASSPQVYGISNEQF